Below, 22 T cell receptor beta chains from the same sample are listed, as sequenced in a study of blood T cell repertoires in COVID-19. Generated by immunoSEQ multiplex PCR, the TCRdb table keeps only in-frame clones and is missing some. The table shows fewer than 250,000 clones, with approximately 73% occurring only once. Sequencing input: PBMCs or T cells enriched from blood (not recorded which). The receptors were gathered from a woman between 45 and 65 years old with acute COVID-19.

The chain uses TRBV2 and TRBJ2-7; D may be TRBD1 (6 bases). Trimming cost V 0 bases and J 2 bases, with 8 bases left between them. The germline gives CDR1 SNHLY, CDR2 FYNNEI. This CDR3 contains 14 residues. The chain's CDR3 is CASSEARGTYEQYV. As DNA, the CDR3 is TGTGCCAGCAGTGAAGCTAGGGGGACCTACGAGCAGTACGTC.

This clone was found a few times. The rearrangement uses TRBV19 and TRBJ1-1, with D unresolved. The length of the CDR3 is 13 residues. V was cut by 5 bases and J by 0 bases, with 7 bases left in between. From germline, CDR1 is LNHDA and CDR2 SQIVND (reference sequence). CDR3: CASSEEMNTEAFF. For the CDR3, the DNA is TGTGCCAGTAGTGAGGAAATGAACACTGAAGCTTTCTTT. Supplemented by reference TRBV19 and TRBJ1-1, the full variable domain reads DGGITQSPKYLFRKEGQNVTLSCEQNLNHDAMYWYRQDPGQGLRLIYYSQIVNDFQKGDIAEGYSVSREKKESFPLTVTSAQKNPTAFYLCASSEEMNTEAFFGQGTRLTVV.

J is TRBJ1-2 and V is TRBV28; no definite D call. Germline V gene data show CDR1 as MDHEN and CDR2 as SYDVKM. V shed 3 bases and J shed 8 bases, with 16 bases lying between them. There are 14 residues in the CDR3. DNA of the CDR3: TGTGCCAGCAGTTTGTGGGTTCAGACGGAGGGCTACACCTTC. Protein sequence: CASSLWVQTEGYTF.

V and J are TRBV27 and TRBJ1-6; D call uncertain. This CDR3 is 15 amino acids long. Germline V gene data show CDR1 as MNHEY and CDR2 as SMNVEV (reference sequence). V was pared by 6 bases and J by 0 bases, with 9 bases between. The CDR3 DNA follows: TGTGCCAGCAGCCCTCGGGACTCCTATAATTCACCCCTCCACTTT. This codes for CASSPRDSYNSPLHF.

The chain has TRBV7-9 and TRBJ1-2; weak D call: TRBD1 (6 bases). This CDR3 region has 14 residues. The V end lost 7 bases, the J end lost 5 bases, and 17 bases lay between the germline ends. From germline, CDR1 is SEHNR and CDR2 FQNEAQ (reference sequence). The CDR3 DNA is TGTGCCAGCACCGACCTCTTTAGGGGGTATGGCTACACCTTC. It specifies CASTDLFRGYGYTF.

The chain employs TRBV19 and TRBJ2-3; possibly TRBD1 for D (6 bases). The CDR3 spans 15 residues. The germline V and J ends were trimmed by 3 bases and 0 bases, with 10 bases remaining between them. Germline CDR1 and CDR2: LNHDA and SQIVND (reference sequence). The CDR3 DNA follows: TGTGCCAGTAGTATTCCAGGGGCTAGCACAGATACGCAGTATTTT. Translating it yields CASSIPGASTDTQYF.

The V gene is TRBV1, the J gene TRBJ2-5; the D call TRBD2 from the table was never checked on the DNA. TRBV1 is classified as a pseudogene. The length of the CDR3 is 17 residues. CDR3 region: CTSSQARSGGLQETQYF. CDR3 DNA sequence: TGCACCAGCAGCCAAGCTAGGAGCGGGGGGCTCCAAGAGACCCAGTACTTC.

The V call is TRBV18, the J call TRBJ2-5; a weak D match, TRBD2 (5 bases). There are 13 residues in the CDR3. Germline V CDR1 and CDR2: KGHSH, LQKENI. Trimming shortened V by 1 base and J by 5 bases, and 8 bases separated the two germline ends. The CDR3 DNA sequence: TGTGCCAGCTCACCACTAGCGTCCGAGACCCAGTACTTC. It translates to CASSPLASETQYF.

The V and J genes are TRBV28 and TRBJ2-5, with D unclear. The length of the CDR3 is 14 residues. Germline CDR1 is MDHEN and CDR2 is SYDVKM. V was trimmed by 7 bases and J by 5 bases, leaving 17 bases between them. CDR3: CASTLFPGVETQYF. As DNA, the CDR3 is TGTGCCAGCACCCTGTTTCCGGGTGTGGAGACCCAGTACTTC.

Notes on this clone: Possible read error: a much larger clone is one base away. This sequence joins TRBV16 and TRBJ1-1; 9 nucleotides align to TRBD1. The V gene end was trimmed by 5 bases and the J gene end by 3 bases; junction bases not matched to a gene: 1. The V gene's germline CDR1 is KGHSY and CDR2 FQNENV. This CDR3 has 13 amino acids. In nucleotides, the CDR3 is TGTGCCAGCAGCTGGACAGGGGACACTGAAGCTTTCTTT. This gives the protein CASSWTGDTEAFF.

This clone has a handful of counts. The rearrangement links TRBV28 to TRBJ2-7, with D perhaps matching TRBD1 (5 bases). The germline V gene encodes CDR1 MDHEN and CDR2 SYDVKM. This CDR3 contains 14 residues. V was clipped by 5 bases and J by 3 bases, with 14 bases between them. CDR3 amino acids: CASSTRDSYYEQYV. The CDR3 nucleotides are TGTGCCAGCAGTACTCGAGACAGTTACTACGAGCAGTACGTC.

The rearrangement links TRBV5-1 to TRBJ1-2; TRBD1 aligns across 9 bases. V gave up 4 bases and J gave up 11 bases; unmatched junction bases: 12. The CDR3 has 14 amino acids. The germline gives CDR1 SGHRS, CDR2 YFSETQ. The CDR3 sequence: CASSTGTGPMGYTF. The CDR3 DNA reads as TGCGCCAGCAGCACCGGGACAGGGCCCATGGGATACACCTTC.

The genes are TRBV11-2 and TRBJ2-7, with 10 bases matching TRBD1. From germline, CDR1 is SGHAT and CDR2 FQNNGV. After removal of 4 bases from V and 4 bases from J, the junction contained 4 bases not matched to a gene. The CDR3 covers 14 residues. The CDR3 region has the DNA TGTGCCAGCAGCTCCGGGACAGGGGTATACGAGCAGTACGTC. Its translation is CASSSGTGVYEQYV.

This clone was counted between two and nine times. The chain links TRBV6-1 to TRBJ1-4; 8 bases align to TRBD1. CDR1 MNHNS and CDR2 SASEGT come from the germline V gene. CDR3 length: 15 residues. V gave up 0 bases and J gave up 8 bases; unmatched junction bases: 5. CDR3 amino acids: CASSEAAQGAEKLFF. Written as DNA, the CDR3 is TGTGCCAGCAGTGAAGCGGCGCAGGGGGCAGAAAAACTGTTTTTT.

This chain joins TRBV5-1 and TRBJ2-4; the match to TRBD1 covers 7 bases. CDR1 and CDR2 from the germline V gene are SGHRS and YFSETQ. The trim removed 4 bases at V and 8 bases at J, leaving 9 bases unmatched. This CDR3 contains 14 residues. DNA of the CDR3: TGCGCCAGCAGCCCCGGACAGGAGAGAGACATTCAGTACTTC. It codes for CASSPGQERDIQYF.

The count of this clone is one. This rearrangement joins TRBV19 to TRBJ2-5; 7 nucleotides match TRBD2. The V gene end was trimmed by 5 bases and the J gene end by 3 bases; junction bases not matched to a gene: 9. Germline values: CDR1 LNHDA, CDR2 SQIVND (reference sequence). The CDR3 is made up of 15 amino acids. The CDR3 reads CASSPSLSGEETQYF. The CDR3 DNA follows: TGTGCCAGTAGTCCCTCCCTGAGCGGGGAAGAGACCCAGTACTTC.

This clone was found a few times. The chain joins TRBV27 to TRBJ1-1; 12 bases are a match to TRBD1. Unmatched junction bases numbered 10, after V lost 7 bases and J lost 10 bases. The CDR3 loop spans 14 amino acids. The germline gives CDR1 MNHEY, CDR2 SMNVEV (reference sequence). CDR3 coding DNA: TGTGCCAGCACTGGTACCGGGACAGGGGGCGTAGCTTTCTTT. It encodes CASTGTGTGGVAFF.

The rearrangement links TRBV5-4 to TRBJ2-7; the match to TRBD1 covers 9 bases. The CDR3 is 12 amino acids. Per the germline V gene, CDR1 is SGHNT and CDR2 is YYREEE (reference sequence). V trimming: 2 bases; J trimming: 7 bases; junction bases outside the gene matches: 1. The CDR3 coding sequence is TGTGCCAGCAGCTTCGACAGGGGGGAGCAGTACGTC. Its protein product is CASSFDRGEQYV.

V usage is TRBV3-1 (or the pseudogene TRBV3-2) and J usage is TRBJ2-7; TRBD2 matches 7 bases. J lost 1 base, V lost 3 bases, and 9 bases had no gene match. The germline gives CDR1 LGHDT, CDR2 YNNKEL (reference sequence). CDR3 length equals 16 residues. Here the CDR3 reads CASSQGPGGGSYEQYV. CDR3 bases: TGTGCCAGCAGCCAGGGTCCTGGCGGGGGTTCCTACGAGCAGTACGTC.

The chain employs TRBV5-1 and TRBJ2-2, with 9 bases identical to TRBD1. Germline CDR1 is SGHRS and CDR2 is YFSETQ. This CDR3 has 16 residues. Losses at the gene ends were 1 base for V and 4 bases for J; bases not matched to a gene: 5. The CDR3 nucleotides are TGCGCCAGCAGCTTGCGGGGACAGGGTAGCACCGGGGAGCTGTTTTTT. Residues: CASSLRGQGSTGELFF.

About this clone: The sample contains more than one DNA sequence encoding this CDR3. V usage is TRBV5-1 and J usage is TRBJ2-1, with no clear D. The CDR3 sequence is 16 residues long. V was trimmed by 0 bases and J by 0 bases, leaving 10 bases between them. Germline loops: CDR1 SGHRS, CDR2 YFSETQ. The CDR3 spells CASSLAAASSYNEQFF. Here the CDR3 DNA reads TGCGCCAGCAGCTTGGCGGCGGCGAGCTCCTACAATGAGCAGTTCTTC.

The V and J genes are TRBV27 and TRBJ1-4; D is unclear. V was cut by 7 bases and J by 0 bases, with 6 bases left in between. The CDR3 loop spans 13 amino acids. CDR1 and CDR2 from the germline V gene are MNHEY and SMNVEV (reference sequence). The CDR3 DNA follows: TGTGCCAGCACCCCTGCAACTAATGAAAAACTGTTTTTT. This sequence encodes CASTPATNEKLFF.